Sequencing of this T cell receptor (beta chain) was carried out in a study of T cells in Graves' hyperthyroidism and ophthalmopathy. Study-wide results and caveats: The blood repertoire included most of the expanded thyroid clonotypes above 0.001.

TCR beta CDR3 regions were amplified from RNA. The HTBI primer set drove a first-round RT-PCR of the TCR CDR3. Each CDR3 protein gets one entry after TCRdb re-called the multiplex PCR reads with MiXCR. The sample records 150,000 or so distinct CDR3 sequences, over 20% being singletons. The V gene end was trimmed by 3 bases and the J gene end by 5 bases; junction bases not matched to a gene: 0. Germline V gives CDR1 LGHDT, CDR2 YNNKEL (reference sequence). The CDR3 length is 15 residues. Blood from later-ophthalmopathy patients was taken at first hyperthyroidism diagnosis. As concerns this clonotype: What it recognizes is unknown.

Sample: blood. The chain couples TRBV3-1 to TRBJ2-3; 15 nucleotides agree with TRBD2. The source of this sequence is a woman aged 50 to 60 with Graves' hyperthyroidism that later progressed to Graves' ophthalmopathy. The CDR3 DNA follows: TGTGCCAGCAGCCAGGGACTAGCGGGAGGAGATACGCAGTATTTT. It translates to CASSQGLAGGDTQYF.